One TCR beta chain is described in this entry. The data were obtained in a study of PD-1 blockade in mismatch repair-deficient tumors. In the study overall: Enrolled about 2013-2016, patients had progressing, pretreated mismatch repair-deficient cancers of 12 types.

The length of the CDR3 is 16 residues. Clones were read by immunoSEQ multiplex PCR, and TCRdb kept only the in-frame ones, dropping some. The sample has over 60,000 clones; 70% to 90% are singletons. The sample was peripheral blood, taken 52 weeks after starting pembrolizumab. The chain combines TRBV21-1 with TRBJ2-7. TRBV21-1 is a listed pseudogene. The receptor was derived from an adult with mismatch repair-deficient cancer. Here the CDR3 reads CASSPTRVTPPYEQYF. The CDR3 DNA sequence: TGTGCCAGCAGCCCGACAAGGGTAACACCACCCTACGAGCAGTACTTC.